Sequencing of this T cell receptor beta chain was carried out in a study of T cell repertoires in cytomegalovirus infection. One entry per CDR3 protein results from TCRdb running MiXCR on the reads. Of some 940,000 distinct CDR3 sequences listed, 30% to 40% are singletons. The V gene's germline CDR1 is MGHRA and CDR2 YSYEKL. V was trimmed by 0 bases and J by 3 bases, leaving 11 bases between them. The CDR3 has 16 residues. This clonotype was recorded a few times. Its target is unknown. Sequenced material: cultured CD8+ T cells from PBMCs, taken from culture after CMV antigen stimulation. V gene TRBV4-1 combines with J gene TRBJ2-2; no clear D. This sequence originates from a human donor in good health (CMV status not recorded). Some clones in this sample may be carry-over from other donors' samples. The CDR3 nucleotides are TGCGCCAGCAGCCAAGATGCCATCACCTACACCGGGGAGCTGTTTTTT. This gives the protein CASSQDAITYTGELFF.